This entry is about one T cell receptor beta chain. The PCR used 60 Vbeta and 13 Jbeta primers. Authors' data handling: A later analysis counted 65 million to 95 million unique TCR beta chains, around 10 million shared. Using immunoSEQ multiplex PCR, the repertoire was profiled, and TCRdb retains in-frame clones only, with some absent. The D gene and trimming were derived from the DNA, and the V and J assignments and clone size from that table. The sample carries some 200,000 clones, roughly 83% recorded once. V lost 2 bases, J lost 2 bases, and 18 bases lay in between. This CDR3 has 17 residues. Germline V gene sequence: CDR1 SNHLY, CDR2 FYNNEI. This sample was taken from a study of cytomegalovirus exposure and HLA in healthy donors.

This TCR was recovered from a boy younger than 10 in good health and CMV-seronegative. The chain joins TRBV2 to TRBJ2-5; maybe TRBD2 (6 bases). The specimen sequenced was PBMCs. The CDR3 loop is CASSEFASVPLQETQYF. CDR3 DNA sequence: TGTGCCAGCAGTGAATTCGCTAGCGTGCCCCTACAAGAGACCCAGTACTTC. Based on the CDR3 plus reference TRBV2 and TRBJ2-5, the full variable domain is EPEVTQTPSHQVTQMGQEVILRCVPISNHLYFYWYRQILGQKVEFLVSFYNNEISEKSEIFDDQFSVERPDGSNFTLKIRSTKLEDSAMYFCASSEFASVPLQETQYFGPGTRLLVL.